This section outlines one T cell receptor beta chain sequence together with its context. Antigen specificity is unknown. The data were obtained in a study of OX40 agonist ivuxolimab in advanced cancers. Study background: Patients received ivuxolimab, an agonistic anti-OX40 (CD134) antibody. Study-wide points: Some of the nonresponding patients also showed low levels of normalized T-cell clonal expansion.

Profiled with immunoSEQ multiplex PCR; TCRdb holds only in-frame clones, not every one. The sample carries some 77,000 clones, about nine tenths recorded once. The V and J ends lost 0 bases and 14 bases respectively, with 14 bases between them. The CDR3 contains 13 residues. The cohort excluded patients with autoimmune disease history or systemic immunosuppression. On cycle 4 day 1 and cycle 7 day 1, as well as at baseline, blood was sampled. The chain recombines TRBV6-7 with TRBJ2-1; possible D gene TRBD2, 6 bases. TRBV6-7 is annotated as an ORF whose role is uncertain. Specimen: CD4+ or CD8+ T cells sorted from blood, collected in a trial of the OX40 agonist ivuxolimab. This sequence was found in an adult with an advanced solid tumor such as melanoma, head and neck, liver or kidney cancer. CDR3: CASSYSNKVAEFF. For the CDR3, the DNA is TGTGCCAGCAGTTACTCGAACAAGGTAGCGGAGTTCTTC.